The 6 T cell receptor beta chains below were found in one sample sequenced in a study of blood T cell repertoires in COVID-19. Assay: immunoSEQ multiplex PCR; the TCRdb copy retains only in-frame clones and omits some. The sample has hundreds of thousands of clones, 86% seen once. Sequencing was carried out using peripheral blood. These receptors came from a woman aged 25 to 39 with active or convalescent COVID-19.

The chain couples TRBV19 to TRBJ2-2; TRBD2 matches 9 bases. Germline CDR1 LNHDA, CDR2 SQIVND (reference sequence). Trimming removed 5 bases from V and 1 base from J; junction bases left unmatched: 5. The CDR3 contains 16 residues. CDR3 region: CASSVFSGGNTGELFF. Here the CDR3 DNA reads TGTGCCAGTAGTGTCTTTAGCGGGGGGAACACCGGGGAGCTGTTTTTT. The full variable domain, rest sourced from reference TRBV19 and TRBJ2-2, is DGGITQSPKYLFRKEGQNVTLSCEQNLNHDAMYWYRQDPGQGLRLIYYSQIVNDFQKGDIAEGYSVSREKKESFPLTVTSAQKNPTAFYLCASSVFSGGNTGELFFGEGSRLTVL.

The chain has TRBV6-6 and TRBJ2-3; 7 positions match TRBD1. Germline V gene data show CDR1 as MNHNY and CDR2 as SVGAGI (reference sequence). Losses at the gene ends were 5 bases for V and 4 bases for J; bases not matched to a gene: 9. The CDR3 is made up of 15 amino acids. CDR3 nucleotide sequence: TGTGCCAGCAGTCATACAGGGGAAGGCGCAGATACGCAGTATTTT. This encodes CASSHTGEGADTQYF.

The rearrangement uses TRBV5-6 and TRBJ2-1; a possible D gene is TRBD2 (6 bases). CDR1 and CDR2 from the germline V gene are SGHDT and YYEEEE. The V end lost 2 bases, the J end lost 10 bases, and 13 bases lay between the germline ends. The CDR3 is 13 amino acids. The CDR3 nucleotides are TGTGCCAGCAGCTTCGGGGGTCGGGGAGAGCAGTTCTTC. Protein product: CASSFGGRGEQFF.

The rearrangement links TRBV11-2 to TRBJ2-7, with D possibly being TRBD1 (5 bases). This CDR3 spans 14 amino acids. V lost 0 bases and J 9 bases, leaving 15 bases between the germline ends. CDR1 and CDR2 from the germline V gene are SGHAT and FQNNGV. The CDR3 here is CASSLDLDRRGQYF. In DNA, the CDR3 is TGTGCCAGCAGCTTAGATCTTGACCGAAGGGGGCAGTACTTC.

The gene calls are TRBV9 and TRBJ1-5; D remains unclear. Germline CDR1 SGDLS, CDR2 YYNGEE. This CDR3 contains 15 residues. V lost 0 bases and J 7 bases, leaving 14 bases between the germline ends. The CDR3 region is CASSVGPGRGQPQHF. The DNA of the CDR3 is TGTGCCAGCAGCGTAGGTCCGGGGAGAGGACAGCCCCAGCATTTT.

V and J are TRBV4-1 and TRBJ2-7; maybe TRBD2 (6 bases). The CDR3 has 14 amino acids. Trimming shortened V by 1 base and J by 2 bases, and 9 bases separated the two germline ends. Germline V gives CDR1 MGHRA, CDR2 YSYEKL. The CDR3 DNA follows: TGCGCCAGCAGCCAAGGGAGGGGAGCCTACGAGCAGTACTTC. Encoded protein: CASSQGRGAYEQYF.